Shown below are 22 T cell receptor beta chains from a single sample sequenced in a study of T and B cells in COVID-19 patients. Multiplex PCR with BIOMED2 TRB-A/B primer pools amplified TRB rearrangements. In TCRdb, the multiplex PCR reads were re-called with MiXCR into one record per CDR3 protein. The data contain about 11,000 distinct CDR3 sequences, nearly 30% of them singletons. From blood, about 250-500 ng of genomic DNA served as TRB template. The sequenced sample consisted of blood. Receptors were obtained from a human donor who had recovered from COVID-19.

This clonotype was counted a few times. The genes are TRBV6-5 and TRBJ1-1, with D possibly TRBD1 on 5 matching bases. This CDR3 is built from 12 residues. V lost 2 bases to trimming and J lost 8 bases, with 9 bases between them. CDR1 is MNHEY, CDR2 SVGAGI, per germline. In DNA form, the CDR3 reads TGTGCCAGCAGTTACAGGGGTAGGGAAGCTTTCTTT. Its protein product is CASSYRGREAFF.

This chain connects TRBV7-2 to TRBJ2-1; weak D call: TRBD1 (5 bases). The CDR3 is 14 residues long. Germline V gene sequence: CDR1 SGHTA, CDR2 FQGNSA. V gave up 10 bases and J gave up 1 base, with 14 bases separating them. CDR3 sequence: CAIPVGPSYNEQFF. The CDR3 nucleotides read TGTGCCATCCCCGTGGGGCCATCCTACAATGAGCAGTTCTTC.

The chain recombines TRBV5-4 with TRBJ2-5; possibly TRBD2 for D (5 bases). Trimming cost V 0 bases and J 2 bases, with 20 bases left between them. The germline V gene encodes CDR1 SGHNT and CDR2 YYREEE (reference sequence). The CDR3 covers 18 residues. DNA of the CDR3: TGTGCCAGCAGCTTGGGGGAAGAAGTCGGAGGTGGACAAGAGACCCAGTACTTC. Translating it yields CASSLGEEVGGGQETQYF. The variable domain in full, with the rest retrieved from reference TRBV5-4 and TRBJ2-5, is ETGVTQSPTHLIKTRGQQVTLRCSSQSGHNTVSWYQQALGQGPQFIFQYYREEENGRGNFPPRFSGLQFPNYSSELNVNALELDDSALYLCASSLGEEVGGGQETQYFGPGTRLLVL.

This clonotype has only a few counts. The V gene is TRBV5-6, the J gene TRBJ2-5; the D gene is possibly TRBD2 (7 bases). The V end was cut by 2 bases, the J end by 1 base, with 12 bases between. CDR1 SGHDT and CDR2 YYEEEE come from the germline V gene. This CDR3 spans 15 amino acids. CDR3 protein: CASSFNRGAQETQYF. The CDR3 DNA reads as TGTGCCAGCAGCTTCAACCGGGGGGCCCAAGAGACCCAGTACTTC.

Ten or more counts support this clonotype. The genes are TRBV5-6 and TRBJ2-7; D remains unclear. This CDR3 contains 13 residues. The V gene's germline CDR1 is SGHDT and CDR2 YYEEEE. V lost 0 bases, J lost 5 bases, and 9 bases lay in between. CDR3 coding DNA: TGTGCCAGCAGCTTGGAACAGATGGACGAGCAGTACTTC. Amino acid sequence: CASSLEQMDEQYF.

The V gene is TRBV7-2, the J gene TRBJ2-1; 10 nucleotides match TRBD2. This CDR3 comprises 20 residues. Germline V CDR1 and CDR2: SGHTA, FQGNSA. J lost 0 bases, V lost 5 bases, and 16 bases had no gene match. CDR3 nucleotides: TGTGCCAGCAGCCACGGGCGGGGGACTAGCGAATTTTTCTCCTACAATGAGCAGTTCTTC. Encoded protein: CASSHGRGTSEFFSYNEQFF.

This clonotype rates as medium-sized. CDR3 sequence reads: CASSLDPLGNTIYF. The CDR3 DNA follows: TGTGCCAGCAGCTTAGATCCCCTCGGAAACACCATATATTTT. J is TRBJ1-3 and V is TRBV11-3; D remains ambiguous. The germline CDR1 and CDR2 sequences are SGHNT and YENEEA. The CDR3 sequence is 14 residues long. Trimming shortened V by 0 bases and J by 4 bases, and 7 bases separated the two germline ends.

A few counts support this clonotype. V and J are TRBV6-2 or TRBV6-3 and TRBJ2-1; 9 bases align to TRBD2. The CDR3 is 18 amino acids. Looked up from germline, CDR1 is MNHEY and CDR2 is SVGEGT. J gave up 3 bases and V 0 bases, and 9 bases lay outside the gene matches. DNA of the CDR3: TGTGCCAGCAGTTACTCGATCGCTAGCGGGGCCTACTACAATGAGCAGTTCTTC. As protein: CASSYSIASGAYYNEQFF.

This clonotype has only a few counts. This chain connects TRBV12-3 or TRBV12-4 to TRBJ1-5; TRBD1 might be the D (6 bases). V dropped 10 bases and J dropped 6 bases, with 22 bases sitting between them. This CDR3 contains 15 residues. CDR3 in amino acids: CAIGVQGFRGQPQHF. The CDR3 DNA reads TGTGCCATCGGTGTCCAGGGGTTCCGAGGTCAGCCCCAGCATTTT.

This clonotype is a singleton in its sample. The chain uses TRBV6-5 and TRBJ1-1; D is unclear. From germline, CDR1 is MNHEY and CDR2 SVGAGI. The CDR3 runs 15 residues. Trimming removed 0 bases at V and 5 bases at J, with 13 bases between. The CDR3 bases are TGTGCCAGCAGTTACTCGGGCCAGAGGGAAACTGAAGCTTTCTTT. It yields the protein CASSYSGQRETEAFF.

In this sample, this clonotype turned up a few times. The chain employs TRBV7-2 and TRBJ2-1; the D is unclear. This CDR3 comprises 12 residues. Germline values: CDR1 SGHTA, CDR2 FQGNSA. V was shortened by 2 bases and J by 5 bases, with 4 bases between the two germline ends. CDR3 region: CASSLLDNEQFF. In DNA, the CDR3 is TGTGCCAGCAGCTTACTCGACAATGAGCAGTTCTTC.

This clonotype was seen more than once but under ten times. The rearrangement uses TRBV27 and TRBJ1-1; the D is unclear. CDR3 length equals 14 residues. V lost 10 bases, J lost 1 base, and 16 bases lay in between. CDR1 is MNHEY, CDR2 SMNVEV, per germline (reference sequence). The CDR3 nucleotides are TGTGCCACCCAGTATGATATAGGGAACACTGAAGCTTTCTTT. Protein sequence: CATQYDIGNTEAFF.

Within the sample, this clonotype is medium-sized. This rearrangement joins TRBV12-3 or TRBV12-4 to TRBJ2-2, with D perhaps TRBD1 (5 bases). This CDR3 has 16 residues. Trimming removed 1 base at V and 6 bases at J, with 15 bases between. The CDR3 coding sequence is TGTGCCAGCAGTTTAGTGGGGTCAGGGATGGCCGGGGAGCTGTTTTTT. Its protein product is CASSLVGSGMAGELFF.

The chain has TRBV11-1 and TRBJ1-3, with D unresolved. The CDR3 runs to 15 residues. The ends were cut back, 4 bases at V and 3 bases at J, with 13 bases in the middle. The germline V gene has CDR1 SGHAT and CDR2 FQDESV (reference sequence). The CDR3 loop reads CASSSRRESGNTIYF. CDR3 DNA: TGTGCCAGCAGCTCGCGGCGAGAGAGTGGAAACACCATATATTTT.

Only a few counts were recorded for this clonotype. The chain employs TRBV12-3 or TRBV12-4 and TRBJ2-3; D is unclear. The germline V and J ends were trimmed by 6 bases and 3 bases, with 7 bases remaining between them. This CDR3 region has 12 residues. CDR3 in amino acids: CASSARTDTQYF. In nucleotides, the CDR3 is TGTGCCAGCAGCGCCCGGACAGATACGCAGTATTTT.

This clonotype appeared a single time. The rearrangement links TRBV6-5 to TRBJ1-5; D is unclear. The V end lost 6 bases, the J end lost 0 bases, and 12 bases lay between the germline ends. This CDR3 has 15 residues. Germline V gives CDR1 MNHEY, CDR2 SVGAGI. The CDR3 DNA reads TGTGCCAGCAGGGGATCCCCCCCTAGCAATCAGCCCCAGCATTTT. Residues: CASRGSPPSNQPQHF.

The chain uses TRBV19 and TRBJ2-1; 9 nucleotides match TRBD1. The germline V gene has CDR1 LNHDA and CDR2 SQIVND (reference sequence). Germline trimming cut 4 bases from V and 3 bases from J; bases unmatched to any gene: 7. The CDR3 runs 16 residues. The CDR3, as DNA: TGTGCCAGTAGTAGGACCGGGACAGGGAGCTACAATGAGCAGTTCTTC. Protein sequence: CASSRTGTGSYNEQFF.

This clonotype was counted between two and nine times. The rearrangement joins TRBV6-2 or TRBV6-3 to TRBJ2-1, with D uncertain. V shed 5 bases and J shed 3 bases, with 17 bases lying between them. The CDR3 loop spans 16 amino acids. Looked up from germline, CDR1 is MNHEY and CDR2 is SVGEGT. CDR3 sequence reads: CASSGREAWIYNEQFF. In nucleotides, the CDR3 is TGTGCCAGCAGTGGTCGAGAAGCCTGGATCTACAATGAGCAGTTCTTC.

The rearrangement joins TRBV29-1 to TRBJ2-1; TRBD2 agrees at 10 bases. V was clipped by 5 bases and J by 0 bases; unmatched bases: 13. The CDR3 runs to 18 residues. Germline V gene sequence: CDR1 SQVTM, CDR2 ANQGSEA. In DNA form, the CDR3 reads TGCAGCGTTCTAGCGGGAGTAATAAACAGTGTCTCCTACAATGAGCAGTTCTTC. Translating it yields CSVLAGVINSVSYNEQFF.

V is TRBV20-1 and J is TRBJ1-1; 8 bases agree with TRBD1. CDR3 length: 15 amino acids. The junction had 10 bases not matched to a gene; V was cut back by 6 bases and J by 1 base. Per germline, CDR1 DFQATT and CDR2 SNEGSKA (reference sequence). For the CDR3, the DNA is TGCAGTGCCCGAAGGACAGGGAACGGGAACACTGAAGCTTTCTTT. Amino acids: CSARRTGNGNTEAFF.

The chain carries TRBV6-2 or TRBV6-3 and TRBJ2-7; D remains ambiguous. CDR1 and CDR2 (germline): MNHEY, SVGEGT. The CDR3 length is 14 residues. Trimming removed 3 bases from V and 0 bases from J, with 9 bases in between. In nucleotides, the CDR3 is TGTGCCAGCAGTTATTTAGAGAGCTCCTACGAGCAGTACTTC. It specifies CASSYLESSYEQYF.

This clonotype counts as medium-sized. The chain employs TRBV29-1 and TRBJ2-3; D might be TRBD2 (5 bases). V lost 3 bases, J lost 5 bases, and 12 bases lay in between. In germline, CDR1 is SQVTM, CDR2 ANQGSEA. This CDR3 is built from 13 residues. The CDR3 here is CSVDTAGRDTQYF. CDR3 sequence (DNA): TGCAGCGTTGACACCGCGGGTAGAGATACGCAGTATTTT.